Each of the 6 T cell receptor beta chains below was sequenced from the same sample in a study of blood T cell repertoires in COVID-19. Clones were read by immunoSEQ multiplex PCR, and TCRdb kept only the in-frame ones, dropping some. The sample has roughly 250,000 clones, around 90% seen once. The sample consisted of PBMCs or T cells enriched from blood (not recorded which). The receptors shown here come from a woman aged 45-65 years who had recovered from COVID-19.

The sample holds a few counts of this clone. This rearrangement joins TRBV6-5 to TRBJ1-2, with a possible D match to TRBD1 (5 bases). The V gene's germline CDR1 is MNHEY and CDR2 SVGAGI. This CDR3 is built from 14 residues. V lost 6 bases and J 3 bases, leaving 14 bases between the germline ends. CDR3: CASRTTGVHYGYTF. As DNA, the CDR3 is TGTGCCAGCAGAACTACAGGAGTTCACTATGGCTACACCTTC.

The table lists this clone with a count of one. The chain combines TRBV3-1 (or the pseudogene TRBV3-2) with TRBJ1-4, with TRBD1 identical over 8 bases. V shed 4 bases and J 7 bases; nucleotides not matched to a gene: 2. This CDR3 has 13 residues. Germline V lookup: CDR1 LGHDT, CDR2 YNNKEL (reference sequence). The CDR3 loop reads CASSRGQGEKLFF. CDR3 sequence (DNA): TGTGCCAGCAGCCGAGGACAGGGTGAAAAACTGTTTTTT.

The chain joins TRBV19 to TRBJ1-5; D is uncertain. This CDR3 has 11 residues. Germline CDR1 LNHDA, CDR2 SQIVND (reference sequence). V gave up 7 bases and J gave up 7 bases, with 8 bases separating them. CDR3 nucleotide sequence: TGTGCCAGTATCACGGGACAGCCCCAGCATTTT. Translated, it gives CASITGQPQHF.

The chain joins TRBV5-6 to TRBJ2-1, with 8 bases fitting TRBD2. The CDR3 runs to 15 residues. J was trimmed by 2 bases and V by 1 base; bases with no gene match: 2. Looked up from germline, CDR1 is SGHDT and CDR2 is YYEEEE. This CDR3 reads CASSLSLAAYNEQFF. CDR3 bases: TGTGCCAGCAGCTTGTCACTAGCGGCCTACAATGAGCAGTTCTTC.

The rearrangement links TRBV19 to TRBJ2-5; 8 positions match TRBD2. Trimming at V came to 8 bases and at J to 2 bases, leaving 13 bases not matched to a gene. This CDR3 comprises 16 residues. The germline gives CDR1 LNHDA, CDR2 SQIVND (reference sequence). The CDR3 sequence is CASGKGVAGLQETQYF. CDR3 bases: TGTGCCAGTGGGAAAGGGGTAGCGGGGCTGCAAGAGACCCAGTACTTC.

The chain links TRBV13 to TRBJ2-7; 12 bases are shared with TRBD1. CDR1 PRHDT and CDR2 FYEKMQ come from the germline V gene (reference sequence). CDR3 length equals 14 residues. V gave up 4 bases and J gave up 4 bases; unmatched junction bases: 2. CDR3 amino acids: CASSWGQGAYEQYF. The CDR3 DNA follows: TGTGCCAGCAGCTGGGGACAGGGGGCTTACGAGCAGTACTTC.